The clone carrying this TCR beta chain came up a few times. The CDR3 runs to 13 residues. CDR1 and CDR2 from the germline V gene are SNHLY and FYNNEI. V lost 4 bases to trimming and J lost 4 bases, with 10 bases between them. The data were taken from a study of blood T cell repertoires in COVID-19. Looking at the study overall: Italy, Spain and the United States were the sources of the convalescent and acute COVID-19 samples. From T cells, B-cell-depleted T cells, or PBMCs came the material, which was cDNA or gDNA.

In the study's own analysis: Amplified reference gene primers provided the basis for estimating nucleated cell counts. Method: immunoSEQ multiplex PCR; TCRdb's copy keeps in-frame clones and lacks some. V, J and clone size are taken as reported in that table, and D and trimming were inferred from the DNA itself. The data contain 90,000 to 150,000 clones, about 79% of them singletons. What was sequenced was peripheral blood. The chain recombines TRBV2 with TRBJ1-1, with D unresolved. The origin of this receptor is an elderly woman with acute or convalescent COVID-19. The CDR3 region is CASSGGSVTEAFF. The CDR3 DNA reads TGTGCCAGCAGTGGAGGTAGTGTCACTGAAGCTTTCTTT.